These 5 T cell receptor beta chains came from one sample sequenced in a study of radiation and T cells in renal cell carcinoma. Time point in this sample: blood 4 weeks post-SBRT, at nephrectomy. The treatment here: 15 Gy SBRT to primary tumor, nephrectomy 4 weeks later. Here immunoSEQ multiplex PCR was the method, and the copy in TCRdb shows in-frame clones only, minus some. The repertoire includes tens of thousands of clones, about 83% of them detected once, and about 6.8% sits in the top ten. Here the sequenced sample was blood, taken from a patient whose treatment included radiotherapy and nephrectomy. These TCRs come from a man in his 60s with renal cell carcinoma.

The CDR3 spells CATSRDLSANTEAFF. For the CDR3, the DNA is TGTGCCACCAGCAGAGATCTTTCAGCGAACACTGAAGCTTTCTTT. V and J are TRBV15 and TRBJ1-1; D not certain. The ends were cut back, 0 bases at V and 1 base at J, with 9 bases in the middle. The CDR3 loop spans 15 amino acids. Germline V CDR1 and CDR2: LNHNV, YYDKDF (reference sequence).

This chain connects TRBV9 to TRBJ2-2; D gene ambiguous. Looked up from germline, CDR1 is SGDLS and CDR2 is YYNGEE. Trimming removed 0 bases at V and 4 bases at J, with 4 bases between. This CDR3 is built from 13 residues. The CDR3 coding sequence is TGTGCCAGCAGCGTAGGAATCACCGGGGAGCTGTTTTTT. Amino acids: CASSVGITGELFF. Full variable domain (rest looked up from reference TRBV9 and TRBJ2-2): DSGVTQTPKHLITATGQRVTLRCSPRSGDLSVYWYQQSLDQGLQFLIQYYNGEERAKGNILERFSAQQFPDLHSELNLSSLELGDSALYFCASSVGITGELFFGEGSRLTVL.

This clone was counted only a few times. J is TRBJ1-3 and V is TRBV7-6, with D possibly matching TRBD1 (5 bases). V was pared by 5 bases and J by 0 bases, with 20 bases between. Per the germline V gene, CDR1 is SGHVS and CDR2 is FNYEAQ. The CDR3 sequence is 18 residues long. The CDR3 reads CASSPTASGGGSGNTIYF. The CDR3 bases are TGTGCCAGCAGCCCGACGGCTTCCGGGGGGGGCTCTGGAAACACCATATATTTT.

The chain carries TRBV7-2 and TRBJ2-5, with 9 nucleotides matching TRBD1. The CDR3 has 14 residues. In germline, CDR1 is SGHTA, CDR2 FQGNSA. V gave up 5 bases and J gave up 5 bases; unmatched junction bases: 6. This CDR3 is CASSPDRGGETQYF. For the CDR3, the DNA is TGTGCCAGCAGCCCGGACAGGGGCGGCGAGACCCAGTACTTC.

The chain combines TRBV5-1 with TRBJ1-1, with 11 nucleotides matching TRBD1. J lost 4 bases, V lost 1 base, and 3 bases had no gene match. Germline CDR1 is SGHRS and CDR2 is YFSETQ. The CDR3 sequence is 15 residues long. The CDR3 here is CASSLLGQGGTEAFF. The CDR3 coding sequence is TGCGCCAGCAGCTTGTTGGGACAGGGGGGCACTGAAGCTTTCTTT.